In its sample, the clone carrying this T cell receptor (beta chain) was seen a few times. Its antigen is undetermined. Germline V lookup: CDR1 SGHDN, CDR2 FVKESK. V lost 1 base and J 6 bases, leaving 10 bases between the germline ends. The CDR3 runs to 13 residues. The sample belongs to a study of identical twins. Whole-study findings and limits: Where out-of-frame alpha sequences were twin-shared, they showed excess low generation probability.

Template switching created a universal primer site, and the cDNA included unique molecular identifiers. TCRdb reanalysed the 5' RACE reads using MiXCR and keeps one entry per CDR3 protein. The sample carries 210,000 or so distinct CDR3 sequences, more than 15% recorded once. The same sample was also used in a study of T cells expressing NK-cell markers. That paper adds: Sorted CD3+CD56-NKG2C+, CD3+CD56+NKG2C+ and CD3+CD56+NKG2C- T cells supplied the TCR beta repertoires.

The rearrangement uses TRBV14 and TRBJ2-7; no clear D. The material sequenced was CD8+ T cells sorted from blood. This clonotype originated in a woman under 30 in good health. In DNA, the CDR3 is TGTGCCAGCAGCCAAGGAGCGCGTGCCGAGCAGTACTTC. This gives the protein CASSQGARAEQYF.